The clone carrying this TCR beta chain was counted between two and nine times. This sample stems from a study of blood T cell repertoires in COVID-19. On the study more broadly: Italy, Spain and the United States were the sources of the convalescent and acute COVID-19 samples. The analysed material was cDNA or gDNA that came from T cells, B-cell-depleted T cells, or PBMCs.

This CDR3 has 19 amino acids. CDR1 and CDR2 (germline): SGHVS, FQNEAQ. V trimming: 5 bases; J trimming: 4 bases; junction bases outside the gene matches: 16. Per the original data handling: Amplification of reference gene primers was used by the study to estimate nucleated cell counts. Some clones are missing from TCRdb's copy, which holds only in-frame ones; the method was immunoSEQ multiplex PCR. Clonal size and the V and J genes are those of that table, whereas D and trimming came from the DNA. This sample has 220,000 or so clones, with around four fifths found just once. Material: peripheral blood. The TCR comes from a woman aged 55-70 years who had recovered from COVID-19. The chain links TRBV7-8 to TRBJ2-5; the match to TRBD2 covers 13 bases. The CDR3 DNA reads TGTGCCAGCAGCACTCGGACTAGCGGGGGCCCGAACCCCAGAGAGACCCAGTACTTC. Translation gives CASSTRTSGGPNPRETQYF.